One T cell receptor beta chain is described in this entry. Its antigen is not identified. This sample was included in a study of identifying expanded T cells in peripheral blood. Study outcomes and limitations: Variance in clone template counts between roughly 2-week samples significantly increased with total template count across all healthy donors.

The assay was immunoSEQ multiplex PCR, and TCRdb's table has in-frame clones only and misses some. The sample carries over 75,000 clones, about 91% recorded once. CDR1 and CDR2 from the germline V gene are SGHTA and FQGTGA. The CDR3 length is 13 residues. Trimming took 3 bases from V and 8 from J, leaving 13 bases between them. The chain recombines TRBV7-3 with TRBJ1-2; perhaps TRBD1 as D (5 bases). The receptor's source is a person aged 18 to 69 in good health. Specimen: blood. In DNA form, the CDR3 reads TGTGCCAGCAGCTTCGGGGGTGTGGGAGGCTACACCTTC. Its protein is CASSFGGVGGYTF.